These 30 T cell receptor beta chains came from one sample sequenced in a study of shared clonotypes between healthy human individuals. CD8 cells regarded as naive lacked CD45RO, were positively chosen for CCR7, and omitted terminally differentiated effector memory CD45RA+ cells. TCRdb keeps only in-frame clones here, not all; method: immunoSEQ multiplex PCR. The repertoire holds hundreds of thousands of clones, around 90% seen once, with roughly 22% in the top ten. Sequencing used naive CD8+ T cells sorted from blood. These receptor sequences come from a man aged 25 to 45 in good health.

This chain uses TRBV28 with TRBJ2-7; the match to TRBD1 covers 7 bases. The CDR3 is 15 amino acids. The trim removed 7 bases at V and 4 bases at J, leaving 13 bases unmatched. The germline gives CDR1 MDHEN, CDR2 SYDVKM. The CDR3 sequence: CASTPGDSGPYEQYF. The CDR3 DNA reads as TGTGCCAGCACCCCCGGGGACAGTGGTCCTTACGAGCAGTACTTC.

The sample holds one count of this clone. V gene TRBV29-1 combines with J gene TRBJ2-7; D may be TRBD1 (6 bases). The CDR3 contains 13 residues. The V end lost 0 bases, the J end lost 3 bases, and 9 bases lay between the germline ends. Germline CDR1 is SQVTM and CDR2 is ANQGSEA. The chain's CDR3 is CSVEDPRGYEQYF. CDR3 coding DNA: TGCAGCGTTGAAGACCCCAGGGGCTACGAGCAGTACTTC.

The chain carries TRBV4-3 and TRBJ2-3; 7 positions agree with TRBD2. Losses at the gene ends were 0 bases for V and 0 bases for J; bases not matched to a gene: 9. The CDR3 is made up of 18 amino acids. Germline V CDR1 and CDR2: LGHNA, YSLEER. The CDR3 reads CASSQDSKRGGSTDTQYF. The CDR3 DNA follows: TGCGCCAGCAGCCAAGATAGTAAGCGGGGCGGTAGCACAGATACGCAGTATTTT.

This chain links TRBV6-6 with TRBJ1-4; D perhaps matches TRBD1 (5 bases). Trimming pared 2 bases from V and 8 bases from J, leaving 12 bases between. CDR1 is MNHNY and CDR2 is SVGAGI in the germline V gene (reference sequence). The CDR3 is 14 amino acids. Here the CDR3 reads CASSYTQGGEKLFF. The CDR3 bases are TGTGCCAGCAGTTACACCCAGGGCGGGGAAAAACTGTTTTTT.

J is TRBJ2-7 and V is TRBV30, with 8 bases aligning to TRBD1. CDR3 length equals 13 residues. The germline gives CDR1 GTSNPN, CDR2 SVGIG (reference sequence). Losses at the gene ends were 2 bases for V and 2 bases for J; bases not matched to a gene: 2. DNA for the CDR3: TGTGCCTGGAGTATGGGACAGGCCTACGAGCAGTACTTC. This encodes CAWSMGQAYEQYF.

This rearrangement joins TRBV27 to TRBJ2-7, with a tentative D call TRBD2 (5 bases). The germline V gene has CDR1 MNHEY and CDR2 SMNVEV (reference sequence). The CDR3 extends over 14 amino acids. Between the trimmed V and J ends, which lost 3 bases and 2 bases, there was a span of 11 bases. CDR3 coding DNA: TGTGCCAGCAGTTTGTTAGGCGGGCCCTACGAGCAGTACTTC. This gives the protein CASSLLGGPYEQYF.

The rearrangement links TRBV7-6 to TRBJ2-7; 8 positions agree with TRBD2. V dropped 5 bases and J dropped 6; count of bases not matched to a gene: 9. Germline CDR1 reads SGHVS; CDR2 reads FNYEAQ. The CDR3 is made up of 14 amino acids. This CDR3 reads CASSQGLVGPEQYF. For the CDR3, the DNA is TGTGCCAGCAGCCAGGGACTAGTTGGCCCCGAGCAGTACTTC.

CDR3 amino acids: CASSPLGTSGNNEQFF. As DNA, the CDR3 is TGTGCCAGCAGCCCCCTCGGGACTAGCGGGAACAATGAGCAGTTCTTC. The chain has TRBV7-9 and TRBJ2-1; 13 bases align to TRBD2. The CDR3 has 16 residues. Germline lookup yields CDR1 SEHNR and CDR2 FQNEAQ (reference sequence). V shed 5 bases, J shed 5 bases, and the junction held 6 bases outside the gene matches.

This rearrangement joins TRBV5-1 to TRBJ2-7; no definite D call. CDR3 length: 13 amino acids. V was shortened by 5 bases and J by 7 bases, with 16 bases between the two germline ends. CDR1 SGHRS and CDR2 YFSETQ come from the germline V gene. In nucleotides, the CDR3 is TGCGCCAGCAGTGATTCTCTTGAGCCTGAGCAGTACTTC. Translated: CASSDSLEPEQYF.

The chain links TRBV14 to TRBJ2-5; 7 bases are a match to TRBD1. The V segment lost 4 bases and the J segment 4 bases; nucleotides outside the gene matches: 12. The CDR3 totals 16 residues. Germline CDR1 reads SGHDN; CDR2 reads FVKESK. The CDR3 protein is CASSLVGQEDGETQYF. Here the CDR3 DNA reads TGTGCCAGCAGCCTCGTAGGACAGGAGGATGGAGAGACCCAGTACTTC.

The rearrangement links TRBV27 to TRBJ2-6, with D uncertain. The CDR3 totals 14 residues. The V end lost 6 bases, the J end lost 2 bases, and 8 bases lay between the germline ends. Germline CDR1 MNHEY, CDR2 SMNVEV (reference sequence). The CDR3 DNA sequence: TGTGCCAGCAGACCATTAACTGGGGCCAACGTCCTGACTTTC. This codes for CASRPLTGANVLTF.

This clone is a singleton in its sample. The genes are TRBV10-1 and TRBJ2-3; D unresolved. The CDR3 is 16 amino acids. Germline lookup yields CDR1 WNHNN and CDR2 SYGVQD (reference sequence). V gave up 6 bases and J gave up 0 bases, with 16 bases separating them. CDR3 region: CASSDLALGSTDTQYF. DNA for the CDR3: TGCGCCAGCAGCGACCTCGCCCTTGGTAGCACAGATACGCAGTATTTT.

This sequence joins TRBV2 and TRBJ1-1; maybe TRBD1 (5 bases). The CDR3 length is 14 residues. Germline CDR1 and CDR2: SNHLY and FYNNEI. Deletions cut 7 bases from V and 0 bases from J, with 12 bases between. CDR3 coding DNA: TGTGCCAGCACCCCTAGGGGCTTGAACACTGAAGCTTTCTTT. Its translation: CASTPRGLNTEAFF.

This chain links TRBV13 with TRBJ2-3; the D is unclear. Germline CDR1 reads PRHDT; CDR2 reads FYEKMQ (reference sequence). Trimming pared 2 bases from V and 1 base from J, leaving 10 bases between. CDR3 length: 15 amino acids. The chain's CDR3 is CASSLYGLGTDTQYF. CDR3 bases: TGTGCCAGCAGCTTATACGGTTTGGGCACAGATACGCAGTATTTT.

This rearrangement joins TRBV25-1 to TRBJ2-1; 7 bases agree with TRBD2. The V and J ends lost 6 bases and 4 bases, in that order; junction bases with no gene match: 9. The CDR3 covers 15 residues. CDR1 is MGHDK, CDR2 SYGVNS, per germline. The CDR3 nucleotides are TGTGCCAGCAGGTCCGGACTAGAGCTGTACAATGAGCAGTTCTTC. This translates into CASRSGLELYNEQFF. Looking up the rest from reference TRBV25-1 and TRBJ2-1 gives the full variable domain: EADIYQTPRYLVIGTGKKITLECSQTMGHDKMYWYQQDPGMELHLIHYSYGVNSTEKGDLSSESTVSRIRTEHFPLTLESARPSHTSQYLCASRSGLELYNEQFFGPGTRLTVL.

The chain links TRBV6-1 to TRBJ2-2, with 8 bases identical to TRBD1. Germline assignment: CDR1 MNHNS and CDR2 SASEGT. CDR3 length equals 15 residues. V was pared by 5 bases and J by 5 bases, with 7 bases of the junction left unmatched. Here the CDR3 reads CASSLRQGTTGELFF. The CDR3 DNA sequence: TGTGCCAGCAGTCTTCGACAGGGGACGACCGGGGAGCTGTTTTTT.

The J gene is TRBJ1-2, the V gene TRBV7-9; D is unclear. The ends were cut back, 0 bases at V and 8 bases at J, with 10 bases in the middle. CDR3 length: 13 residues. Germline V gene data show CDR1 as SEHNR and CDR2 as FQNEAQ (reference sequence). The CDR3 spells CASSLAAGGGYTF. The DNA of the CDR3 is TGTGCCAGCAGCTTAGCAGCTGGTGGGGGCTACACCTTC.

The V call is TRBV27, the J call TRBJ2-2; D unresolved. V lost 3 bases, J lost 6 bases, and 8 bases lay in between. This CDR3 is built from 13 residues. CDR1 MNHEY and CDR2 SMNVEV come from the germline V gene (reference sequence). The CDR3 region is CASSFSWAGELFF. The CDR3 DNA follows: TGTGCCAGCAGTTTCTCTTGGGCCGGGGAGCTGTTTTTT.

This chain connects TRBV21-1 to TRBJ2-5; the DNA was not compared with TRBD2, the D call given in the table. TRBV21-1 is assigned pseudogene status. The length of the CDR3 is 14 residues. CDR3 sequence: CASSKATAQETQYF. The CDR3 region has the DNA TGTGCCAGCAGCAAAGCGACTGCCCAAGAGACCCAGTACTTC.

The chain carries TRBV5-6 and TRBJ2-5, with 13 nucleotides matching TRBD2. The V gene's germline CDR1 is SGHDT and CDR2 YYEEEE. Trimming removed 5 bases from V and 5 bases from J; junction bases left unmatched: 12. This CDR3 region has 17 residues. The chain's CDR3 is CASRYTGTSGVRETQYF. The CDR3 DNA reads TGTGCCAGCAGATACACCGGGACTAGCGGGGTCCGGGAGACCCAGTACTTC.

This clone has a single count. The CDR3 DNA reads TGTGCCAGCAGTTTAGGGATAGCGGGGAGAAATGAGCAGTTCTTC. This encodes CASSLGIAGRNEQFF. The chain links TRBV27 to TRBJ2-1; 8 nucleotides match TRBD2. The CDR3 is 15 amino acids. V lost 2 bases to trimming and J lost 7 bases; unmatched junction nucleotides: 7. Germline loops: CDR1 MNHEY, CDR2 SMNVEV (reference sequence).

This chain connects TRBV27 to TRBJ1-1; tentatively, D is TRBD1 (5 bases). V gave up 1 base and J gave up 6 bases, with 12 bases separating them. This CDR3 contains 14 residues. Germline V lookup: CDR1 MNHEY, CDR2 SMNVEV (reference sequence). CDR3 bases: TGTGCCAGCAGTTTATTTGCCAGGGTGTCTGAAGCTTTCTTT. Protein: CASSLFARVSEAFF.

V gene TRBV15 combines with J gene TRBJ2-5; 13 nucleotides agree with TRBD2. J gave up 4 bases and V 0 bases, and 5 bases lay outside the gene matches. Germline V lookup: CDR1 LNHNV, CDR2 YYDKDF (reference sequence). The CDR3 extends over 17 amino acids. CDR3 bases: TGTGCCACCAGCAGAGATCAGACTAGCGGGAGGCCAGAGACCCAGTACTTC. This gives the protein CATSRDQTSGRPETQYF. Supplemented by reference TRBV15 and TRBJ2-5, the full variable domain reads DAMVIQNPRYQVTQFGKPVTLSCSQTLNHNVMYWYQQKSSQAPKLLFHYYDKDFNNEADTPDNFQSRRPNTSFCFLDIRSPGLGDTAMYLCATSRDQTSGRPETQYFGPGTRLLVL.

The CDR3 DNA reads TGCGCCAGCAGCTCGGACCGAGCCAATGAGCAGTTCTTC. It codes for CASSSDRANEQFF. The chain carries TRBV4-1 and TRBJ2-1; no clear D gene. The CDR3 totals 13 residues. CDR1 is MGHRA and CDR2 is YSYEKL in the germline V gene. Trimming took off 5 bases at V and 6 bases at J, with 11 bases between the two ends.

The chain uses TRBV4-1 and TRBJ1-2; D is unclear. Germline-derived CDR1 and CDR2 are MGHRA and YSYEKL. V was pared by 4 bases and J by 4 bases, with 7 bases between. This CDR3 comprises 12 residues. CDR3 region: CASSRKTYGYTF. CDR3 in DNA: TGCGCCAGCAGCCGAAAGACCTATGGCTACACCTTC.

The CDR3 bases are TGTGCCAGCAGCTTGACGGCCTACGAGCAGTACTTC. Protein sequence: CASSLTAYEQYF. The chain links TRBV5-4 to TRBJ2-7; D is unclear. V lost 1 base and J 2 bases, leaving 4 bases between the germline ends. The CDR3 spans 12 residues. The germline V gene has CDR1 SGHNT and CDR2 YYREEE (reference sequence).

V and J are TRBV4-3 and TRBJ2-1, with D perhaps matching TRBD1 (5 bases). The germline CDR1 and CDR2 sequences are LGHNA and YSLEER. The germline V and J ends were trimmed by 1 base and 2 bases, with 9 bases remaining between them. The CDR3 spans 15 residues. The CDR3 protein is CASSQVPDTYNEQFF. In nucleotides, the CDR3 is TGCGCCAGCAGCCAAGTGCCGGACACCTACAATGAGCAGTTCTTC.

The chain couples TRBV7-6 to TRBJ2-1; TRBD2 agrees at 9 bases. This CDR3 spans 16 amino acids. With 4 bases clipped from V and 6 bases from J, the junction kept 10 bases outside the gene matches. Germline V lookup: CDR1 SGHVS, CDR2 FNYEAQ. CDR3 region: CASSSLAGGVGNEQFF. As DNA, the CDR3 is TGTGCCAGCAGCTCGCTGGCGGGAGGGGTGGGCAATGAGCAGTTCTTC.

This chain links TRBV15 with TRBJ2-3; D unclear. Germline V gene sequence: CDR1 LNHNV, CDR2 YYDKDF (reference sequence). V shed 2 bases and J shed 0 bases, with 9 bases lying between them. The CDR3 spans 15 residues. The CDR3 sequence is CATSRRRSSTDTQYF. Written as DNA, the CDR3 is TGTGCCACCAGCAGAAGGCGGTCCAGCACAGATACGCAGTATTTT. Using reference TRBV15 and TRBJ2-3 for the parts outside the CDR3, the full variable domain is DAMVIQNPRYQVTQFGKPVTLSCSQTLNHNVMYWYQQKSSQAPKLLFHYYDKDFNNEADTPDNFQSRRPNTSFCFLDIRSPGLGDTAMYLCATSRRRSSTDTQYFGPGTRLTVL.

J is TRBJ2-5 and V is TRBV5-1; a weak D match, TRBD1 (5 bases). There are 17 residues in the CDR3. Trimming removed 1 base from V and 3 bases from J, with 19 bases in between. Germline V gene sequence: CDR1 SGHRS, CDR2 YFSETQ. The CDR3 DNA follows: TGCGCCAGCAGCTTGACGAATTCAGGGTACCACAAAGAGACCCAGTACTTC. This codes for CASSLTNSGYHKETQYF.